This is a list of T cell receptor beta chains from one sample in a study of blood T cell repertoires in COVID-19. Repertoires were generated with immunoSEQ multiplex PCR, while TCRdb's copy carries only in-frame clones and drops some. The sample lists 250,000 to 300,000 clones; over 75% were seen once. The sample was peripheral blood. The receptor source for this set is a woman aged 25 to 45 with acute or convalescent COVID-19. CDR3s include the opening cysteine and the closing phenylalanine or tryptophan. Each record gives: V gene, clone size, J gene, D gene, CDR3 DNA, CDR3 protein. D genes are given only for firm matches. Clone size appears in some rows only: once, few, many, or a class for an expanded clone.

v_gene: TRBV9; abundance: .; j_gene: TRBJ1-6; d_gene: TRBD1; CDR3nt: TGTGCCAGCAGCGCGGAGACAGGGGGTTTTTCACCCCTCCACTTT; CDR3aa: CASSAETGGFSPLHF
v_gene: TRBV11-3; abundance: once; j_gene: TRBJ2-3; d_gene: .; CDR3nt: TGTGCCAGCAGCCCACAGGAGATCACAGATACGCAGTATTTT; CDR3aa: CASSPQEITDTQYF
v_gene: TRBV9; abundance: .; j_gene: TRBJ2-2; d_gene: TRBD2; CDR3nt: TGTGCCAGCTCGACCACTAGCGGGAGGTACACCGGGGAGCTGTTTTTT; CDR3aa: CASSTTSGRYTGELFF
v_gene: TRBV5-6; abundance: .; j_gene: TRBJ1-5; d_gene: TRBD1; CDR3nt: TGTGCCAGCAGCTGGGGGACAGCCAACAATCAGCCCCAGCATTTT; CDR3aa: CASSWGTANNQPQHF
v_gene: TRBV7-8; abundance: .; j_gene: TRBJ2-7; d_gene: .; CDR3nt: TGTGCCAGTCTTGGGGGGTCCACCTACGAGCAGTACTTC; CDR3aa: CASLGGSTYEQYF
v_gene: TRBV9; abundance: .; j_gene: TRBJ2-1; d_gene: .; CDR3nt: TGTGCCAGCAGCGTCTCGGGGAGCTCCTACAATGAGCAGTTCTTC; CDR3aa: CASSVSGSSYNEQFF
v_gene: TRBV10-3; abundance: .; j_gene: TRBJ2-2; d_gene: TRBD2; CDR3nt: TGTGCCATCAGTGAGTCGGGGGGGACCGGGGAGCTGTTTTTT; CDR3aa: CAISESGGTGELFF
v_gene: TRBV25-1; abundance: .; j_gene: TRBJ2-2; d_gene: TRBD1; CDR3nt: TGTGCCAGCAGTGAAAACAGGGGGCGCACCGGGGAGCTGTTTTTT; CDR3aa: CASSENRGRTGELFF
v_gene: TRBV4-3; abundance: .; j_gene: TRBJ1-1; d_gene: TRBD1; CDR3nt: TGCGCCAGCAGCCACGGGACAGGGGCGGAGAACACTGAAGCTTTCTTT; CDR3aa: CASSHGTGAENTEAFF
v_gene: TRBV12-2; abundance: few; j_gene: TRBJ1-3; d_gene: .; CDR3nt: TGTGCAAGTCGCTTAGGGGGACAGTCCACGAGAGGAAACACCATATATTTT; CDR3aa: CASRLGGQSTRGNTIYF
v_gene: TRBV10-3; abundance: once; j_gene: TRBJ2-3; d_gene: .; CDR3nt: TGTGCCATCAGTGACCCCAGGACTAGCACAGATACGCAGTATTTT; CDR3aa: CAISDPRTSTDTQYF
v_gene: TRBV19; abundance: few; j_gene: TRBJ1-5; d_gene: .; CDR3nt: TGTGCGGCGGGGTTGAGCAATCAGCCCCAGCATTTT; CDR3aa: CAAGLSNQPQHF
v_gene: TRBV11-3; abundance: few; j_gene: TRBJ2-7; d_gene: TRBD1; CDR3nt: TGTGCCAGCAGCATCGGACAGGGCTGGGGCGAGCAGTACTTC; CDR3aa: CASSIGQGWGEQYF
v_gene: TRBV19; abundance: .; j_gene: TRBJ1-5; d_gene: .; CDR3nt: TGTGCCAGTAGTATAGGGACCAGGGCCCGCAATCAGCCCCAGCATTTT; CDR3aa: CASSIGTRARNQPQHF
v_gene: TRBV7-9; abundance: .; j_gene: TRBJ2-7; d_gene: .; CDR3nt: TGTGCCAGCAGCCCCGGGATCTCCTACGAGCAGTACTTC; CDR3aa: CASSPGISYEQYF
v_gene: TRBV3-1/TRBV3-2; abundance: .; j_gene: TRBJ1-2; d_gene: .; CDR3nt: TGTGCCAGCAGCCGCCTTACAGGGTATCGTTATGGCTACACCTTC; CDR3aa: CASSRLTGYRYGYTF
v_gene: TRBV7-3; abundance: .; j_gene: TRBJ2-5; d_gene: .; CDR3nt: TGTGCCAGCAGCTTTTATCAAGAGACCCAGTACTTC; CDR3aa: CASSFYQETQYF
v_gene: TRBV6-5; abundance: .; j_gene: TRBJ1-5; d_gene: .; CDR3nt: TGTGCCAGCGGCCCAGGCAATCAGCCCCAGCATTTT; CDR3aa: CASGPGNQPQHF
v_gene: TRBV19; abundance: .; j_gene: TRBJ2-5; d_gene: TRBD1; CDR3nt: TGTGCCAGTAGTGCACAGGGGATCTCCGGGGAGACCCAGTACTTC; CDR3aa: CASSAQGISGETQYF
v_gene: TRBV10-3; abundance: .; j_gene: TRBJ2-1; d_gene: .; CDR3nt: TGTGCCATCAGTGACCTACCCACGGGTGAGCAGTTCTTC; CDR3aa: CAISDLPTGEQFF
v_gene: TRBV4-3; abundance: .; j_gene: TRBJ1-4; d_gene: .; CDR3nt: TGCGCCAGCAGCCAAGGGGCTAACCGGGACATCGGGGAAAAACTGTTTTTT; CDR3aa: CASSQGANRDIGEKLFF
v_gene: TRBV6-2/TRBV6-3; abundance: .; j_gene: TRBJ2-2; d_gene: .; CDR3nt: TGTGCCAGCAGCCGGACTAACACCGGGGAGCTGTTTTTT; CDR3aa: CASSRTNTGELFF
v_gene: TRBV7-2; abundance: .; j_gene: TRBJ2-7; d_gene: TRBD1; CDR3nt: TGTGCCAGCAGCCTCTGGACAGGGGGCAGGTACGAGCAGTACTTC; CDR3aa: CASSLWTGGRYEQYF
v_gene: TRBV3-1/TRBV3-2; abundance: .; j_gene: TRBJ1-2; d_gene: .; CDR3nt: TGTGCCAGCAGCCAAACAGGGGGCTACACCTTC; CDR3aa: CASSQTGGYTF
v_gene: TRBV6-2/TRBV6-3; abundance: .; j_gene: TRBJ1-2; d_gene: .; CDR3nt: TGTGCCAGCAGTTACTCGACTCGGGGGATACACTATGGCTACACCTTC; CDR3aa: CASSYSTRGIHYGYTF
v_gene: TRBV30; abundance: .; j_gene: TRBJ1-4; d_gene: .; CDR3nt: TGTGCCTGGAGTAGCAGGGTTAATGAAAAACTGTTTTTT; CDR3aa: CAWSSRVNEKLFF
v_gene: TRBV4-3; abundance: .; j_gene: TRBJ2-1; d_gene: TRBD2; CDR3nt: TGCGCCAGCAGCCAAGCGGGAGGGATCTATGAGCAGTTCTTC; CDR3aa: CASSQAGGIYEQFF
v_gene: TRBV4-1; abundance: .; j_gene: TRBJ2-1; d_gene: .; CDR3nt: TGCGCCAGCAGCCAAGCAACCAATGGGGACTTCAGCTCCTACAATGAGCAGTTCTTC; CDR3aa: CASSQATNGDFSSYNEQFF
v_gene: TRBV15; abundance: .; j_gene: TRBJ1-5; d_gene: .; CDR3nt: TGTGCCACCAGCAGAGTGGAGGGCTCCAGGCAGCCCCAGCATTTT; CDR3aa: CATSRVEGSRQPQHF
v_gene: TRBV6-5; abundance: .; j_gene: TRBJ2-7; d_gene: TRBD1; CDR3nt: TGTGCCAGCAGTTACTCGATTGGGCAGGGGGTCTACGAGCAGTACTTC; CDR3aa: CASSYSIGQGVYEQYF
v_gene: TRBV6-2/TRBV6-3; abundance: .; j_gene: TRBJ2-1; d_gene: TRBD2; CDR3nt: TGTGCCAGCAGTTACGGGGCTAGCGGGAATGCACAGTTCTTC; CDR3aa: CASSYGASGNAQFF
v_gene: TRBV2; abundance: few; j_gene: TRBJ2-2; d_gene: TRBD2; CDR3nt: TGTGCCAACGGGAATAGCGGGAGAACCGGGGAGCTGTTTTTT; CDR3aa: CANGNSGRTGELFF
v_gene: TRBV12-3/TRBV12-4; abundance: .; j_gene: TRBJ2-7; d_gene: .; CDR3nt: TGTGCCAGCAGTTTTCAAGGCGGCGAGCAGTACTTC; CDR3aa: CASSFQGGEQYF